A single T cell receptor (beta chain) is shown here with its context. The sample belongs to a study of CXCR3-negative and CXCR3-positive naive CD8 T cells. Via 5' RACE with UMI labels, TRB cDNA libraries were prepared. Following a re-call of the 5' RACE reads, TCRdb has one entry per CDR3 protein and lacks DNA. Its table records around 40,000 distinct CDR3 sequences. This CDR3 is built from 12 residues. CDR1 and CDR2 from the germline V gene are ENHRY and SYGVKD. The sample was naive CXCR3- CD8+ T cells from blood. Subset: CD45RO-CCR7+CD27+CD95- naive CD8+ T cells lacking CXCR3 (TNR3-). V gene TRBV10-3 combines with J gene TRBJ2-3; TCRdb reports TRBD1, a call that lacks DNA to check it against. The clonotype comes from a human donor in good health. Some clones in this sample may be carry-over from other donors' samples. The CDR3 loop is CATRDSTDTQYF.